This T cell receptor (beta chain) was observed in a study of T cells in Graves' hyperthyroidism and ophthalmopathy. Germline CDR1 and CDR2: SGHTA and FQGNSA. The CDR3 sequence is 12 residues long. The ends were cut back, 5 bases at V and 4 bases at J, with 8 bases in the middle. This clonotype has ten or more counts. Its antigen is not identified. Hyperthyroidism of Graves' type that showed no ophthalmopathy progression within 18 months was stable. It was RNA transcripts that yielded the amplified TCR beta CDR3 regions. Using the HTBI primer set, a first-round RT-PCR was run on the TCR CDR3. TCRdb re-derived calls from the multiplex PCR reads in MiXCR, one entry per CDR3 protein. The sample consists of 20,000 to 30,000 distinct CDR3 sequences, roughly 46% of them appearing once. Points from the study as a whole: In the blood, most expanded thyroid clonotypes above 0.001 appeared as well.

The chain couples TRBV7-2 to TRBJ2-5; no clear D. The source is a woman aged 25 to 39 with Graves' hyperthyroidism. Sequencing used blood. The CDR3 DNA reads as TGTGCCAGCAGCCCGCTTGGAGAGACCCAGTACTTC. It codes for CASSPLGETQYF.